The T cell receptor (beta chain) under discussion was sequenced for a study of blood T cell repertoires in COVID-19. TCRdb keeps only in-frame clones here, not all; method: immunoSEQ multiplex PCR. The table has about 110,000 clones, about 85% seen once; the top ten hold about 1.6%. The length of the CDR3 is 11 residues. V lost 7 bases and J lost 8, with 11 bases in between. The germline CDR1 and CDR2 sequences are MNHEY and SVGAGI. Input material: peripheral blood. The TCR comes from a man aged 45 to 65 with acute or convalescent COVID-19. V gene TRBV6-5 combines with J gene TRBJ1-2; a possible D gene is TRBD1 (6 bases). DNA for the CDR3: TGTGCCAGCATGGGGGGGCGCGGCTACACCTTC. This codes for CASMGGRGYTF.